This passage covers 16 T cell receptor beta chains from one sample sequenced in a study of shared clonotypes between healthy human individuals. The data were produced by immunoSEQ multiplex PCR, yet TCRdb's version contains in-frame clones alone and is incomplete. The top ten hold 0.1% to 0.15% of the sample, which has 2 million to 2.5 million clones, almost 96% seen once. The sample comprised naive CD4+ T cells sorted from blood. This sample's subset: CD45RA+ positively selected. Receptor source: a man aged 18 to 30 in good health.

V and J are TRBV7-8 and TRBJ2-7, with D perhaps given as TRBD1 or TRBD2 (5 bases each). Germline CDR1 and CDR2: SGHVS and FQNEAQ. CDR3 length: 13 amino acids. V was clipped by 5 bases and J by 4 bases, with 12 bases between them. CDR3 in amino acids: CASSRLEGYEQYF. DNA for the CDR3: TGTGCCAGCAGCCGCCTAGAGGGGTACGAGCAGTACTTC.

V usage is TRBV7-2 and J usage is TRBJ1-5, with TRBD1 matching over 7 bases. Trimming at V came to 4 bases and at J to 7 bases, leaving 7 bases not matched to a gene. In germline, CDR1 is SGHTA, CDR2 FQGNSA. The CDR3 contains 14 residues. CDR3 in DNA: TGTGCCAGCAGCTACGACAGGGTCGGGCAGCCCCAGCATTTT. This codes for CASSYDRVGQPQHF. Full variable domain (remainder filled in from reference TRBV7-2 and TRBJ1-5): GAGVSQSPSNKVTEKGKDVELRCDPISGHTALYWYRQSLGQGLEFLIYFQGNSAPDKSGLPSDRFSAERTGGSVSTLTIQRTQQEDSAVYLCASSYDRVGQPQHFGDGTRLSIL.

The chain carries TRBV29-1 and TRBJ1-2, with D maybe TRBD1 (6 bases). The CDR3 is 16 residues long. Per germline, CDR1 SQVTM and CDR2 ANQGSEA. V gave up 6 bases and J gave up 1 base, with 21 bases separating them. The CDR3 loop reads CSVTTQAGTNNYGYTF. For the CDR3, the DNA is TGCAGCGTCACTACTCAGGCCGGGACAAATAACTATGGCTACACCTTC. The full variable domain, in which reference TRBV29-1 and TRBJ1-2 provide the parts outside the CDR3, is SAVISQKPSRDICQRGTSLTIQCQVDSQVTMMFWYRQQPGQSLTLIATANQGSEATYESGFVIDKFPISRPNLTFSTLTVSNMSPEDSSIYLCSVTTQAGTNNYGYTFGSGTRLTVV.

J is TRBJ1-5 and V is TRBV12-5; 7 bases are shared with TRBD1. CDR3 size: 17 residues. Trimming at V came to 0 bases and at J to 11 bases, leaving 16 bases not matched to a gene. The germline V gene encodes CDR1 LGHNT and CDR2 FRNRAP. This chain's CDR3 is CASGLVIGGDSSSTQHF. The CDR3 DNA reads TGTGCTAGTGGTTTGGTAATTGGTGGGGACAGTTCCTCGACCCAGCATTTT.

The CDR3 nucleotides are TGTGCCTGGAGTGGAAAAAAGAACTATGGCTACACCTTC. It translates to CAWSGKKNYGYTF. The V call is TRBV30, the J call TRBJ1-2; D is unclear. The CDR3 consists of 13 residues. CDR1 and CDR2 (germline): GTSNPN, SVGIG (reference sequence). Trimming stripped 1 base from V and 2 bases from J, with 8 bases between.

The V gene is TRBV9, the J gene TRBJ1-4; TRBD1 agrees at 9 bases. Germline CDR1 is SGDLS and CDR2 is YYNGEE. V lost 4 bases, J lost 5 bases, and 9 bases stayed unmatched. CDR3 length: 16 amino acids. The CDR3 nucleotides read TGTGCCAGCAGCCCAGACACGGGACAGGGAAATGAAAAACTGTTTTTT. Its protein is CASSPDTGQGNEKLFF.

The rearrangement joins TRBV6-6 to TRBJ1-5; the D gene is possibly TRBD1 (5 bases). Germline CDR1 is MNHNY and CDR2 is SVGAGI (reference sequence). Between the trimmed V and J ends, which lost 6 bases and 2 bases, there was a span of 11 bases. This CDR3 contains 14 residues. This CDR3 reads CASRTGPGNQPQHF. CDR3 nucleotide sequence: TGTGCCAGCAGAACGGGGCCCGGCAATCAGCCCCAGCATTTT.

Regarding this clone: Other DNA sequences in the sample encode the same CDR3. This chain joins TRBV19 and TRBJ2-5; D remains ambiguous. Germline CDR1 and CDR2: LNHDA and SQIVND (reference sequence). V was cut by 2 bases and J by 0 bases, with 4 bases left in between. The CDR3 totals 13 residues. The CDR3 spells CASSIRNQETQYF. The CDR3, as DNA: TGTGCCAGTAGTATACGTAACCAAGAGACCCAGTACTTC.

This chain connects TRBV6-5 to TRBJ2-7, with TRBD1 matching over 9 bases. The length of the CDR3 is 14 residues. Trimming took 5 bases from V and 1 from J; bases not matched to a gene: 3. In germline, CDR1 is MNHEY, CDR2 SVGAGI. Written as DNA, the CDR3 is TGTGCCAGCAGTGGGACAGGGATTTCCTACGAGCAGTACTTC. It translates to CASSGTGISYEQYF.

A word on this clone: Within the sample, other DNA sequences also encode this same CDR3. The chain is built from TRBV7-9 and TRBJ2-5; D tentatively fits TRBD1 or TRBD2 (5 bases each). Deletions cut 1 base from V and 4 bases from J, with 7 bases between. The CDR3 has 13 residues. CDR1 and CDR2 from the germline V gene are SEHNR and FQNEAQ (reference sequence). The CDR3 loop reads CASSLGGRETQYF. In nucleotides, the CDR3 is TGTGCCAGCAGCTTAGGGGGGAGAGAGACCCAGTACTTC. The entire variable domain, with the rest obtained from reference TRBV7-9 and TRBJ2-5, is as follows: DTGVSQNPRHKITKRGQNVTFRCDPISEHNRLYWYRQTLGQGPEFLTYFQNEAQLEKSRLLSDRFSAERPKGSFSTLEIQRTEQGDSAMYLCASSLGGRETQYFGPGTRLLVL.

This chain joins TRBV5-1 and TRBJ2-3, with 10 nucleotides matching TRBD2. The CDR3 length is 19 residues. V trimming: 1 base; J trimming: 1 base; junction bases outside the gene matches: 12. In germline, CDR1 is SGHRS, CDR2 YFSETQ. The CDR3 sequence is CASSLTPSGGATGTDTQYF. The CDR3 DNA is TGCGCCAGCAGCTTGACCCCCAGCGGGGGGGCGACGGGCACAGATACGCAGTATTTT.

This clone was observed a handful of times. This chain joins TRBV6-4 and TRBJ2-2; no clear D. CDR1 and CDR2 (germline): MRHNA, SNTAGT. Trimming stripped 5 bases from V and 4 bases from J, with 8 bases between. CDR3 length equals 13 residues. CDR3 residues: CASSRSITGELFF. The CDR3 DNA reads as TGTGCCAGCAGTAGGAGTATCACCGGGGAGCTGTTTTTT.

The genes are TRBV7-9 and TRBJ1-3, with D unresolved. V lost 4 bases and J 0 bases, leaving 7 bases between the germline ends. Germline CDR1 and CDR2: SEHNR and FQNEAQ (reference sequence). The CDR3 is made up of 14 amino acids. In DNA form, the CDR3 reads TGTGCCAGCAGCTCCGGGAGCTCTGGAAACACCATATATTTT. Translated: CASSSGSSGNTIYF. The complete variable domain, with remaining parts taken from reference TRBV7-9 and TRBJ1-3, reads DTGVSQNPRHKITKRGQNVTFRCDPISEHNRLYWYRQTLGQGPEFLTYFQNEAQLEKSRLLSDRFSAERPKGSFSTLEIQRTEQGDSAMYLCASSSGSSGNTIYFGEGSWLTVV.

The rearrangement links TRBV5-4 to TRBJ2-7; 12 bases agree with TRBD2. Germline-derived CDR1 and CDR2 are SGHNT and YYREEE (reference sequence). The CDR3 covers 17 residues. Trimming removed 0 bases from V and 7 bases from J; junction bases left unmatched: 11. The CDR3: CASSLEGRLAGANEQYF. CDR3 nucleotide sequence: TGTGCCAGCAGCTTGGAGGGTCGACTAGCGGGGGCGAATGAGCAGTACTTC.

With respect to this clone: Mismatch with germline at one junction end may stem from a read error. The V gene is TRBV7-8, the J gene TRBJ1-5; D remains ambiguous. This CDR3 region has 14 residues. Germline loops: CDR1 SGHVS, CDR2 FQNEAQ. DNA of the CDR3: TGTGCCAGCAGCCTAGCAACCCTCAATCAGCCCCAGCATTTT. Protein product: CASSLATLNQPQHF.

Comment on this clone: The same CDR3 is also encoded by other DNA sequences in this sample. The V gene is TRBV11-2, the J gene TRBJ1-5, with D possibly matching TRBD1 (5 bases). The CDR3 covers 15 residues. Germline V gene sequence: CDR1 SGHAT, CDR2 FQNNGV. V was pared by 5 bases and J by 0 bases, with 11 bases between. DNA for the CDR3: TGTGCCAGCAGCCCCGGGGCTGTTAGCAATCAGCCCCAGCATTTT. Residues: CASSPGAVSNQPQHF. The complete variable domain, with remaining parts taken from reference TRBV11-2 and TRBJ1-5, reads EAGVAQSPRYKIIEKRQSVAFWCNPISGHATLYWYQQILGQGPKLLIQFQNNGVVDDSQLPKDRFSAERLKGVDSTLKIQPAKLEDSAVYLCASSPGAVSNQPQHFGDGTRLSIL.